The present entry profiles one T cell receptor beta chain with its context. This clonotype occurred a few times. The antigen it binds to is not known. Per-base quality was not reported, and no clone a single base away is much larger than it. The germline V gene (reference sequence) yields SEHNR for CDR1 and FQNEAQ for CDR2. V loses 5 bases, J loses 2 bases, and the germline ends lie 12 bases apart. The CDR3 runs 14 residues from the cysteine to the phenylalanine. Only the CDR3 part of the read is kept: 42 bases, read in frame from the first base. These data are taken from a study of blood T cells in healthy people across ages (dated by TCRdb to between 2014 and 2017). A note on the overall study: In model experiments, template switching captured about one uniquely barcoded TCR beta cDNA molecule for every two T cells. Age-related changes in TCR beta repertoire diversity were measured in the study by deep sequencing normalized with unique cDNA molecular identifiers. The donors were split into four age groups: young (average 16 years), middle-aged (roughly 40), aged (more than 60) and long-lived (approximately 89). Donors of different ages were randomly distributed across sequencing lanes to avoid experimental bias. For two donors (one aged 18 to 30 and one aged 80 or older), the study analyzed two additional independent replicas of 1 million unique cDNA reads from the same blood draw.

What the research found in general, with its limitations: Compared with the aged group, the long-lived group had more naive CD4+ T cells, fewer expanded clones and increased TCR diversity, a pattern suggesting age selection. Conclusive comparison of naive and antigen-experienced compartments was prevented by the profiling of bulk unsorted PBMCs. Observed TCR beta diversity correlated strongly with the percentage of naive T cells measured by flow cytometry. The CMV infection status of donors was not known, potentially confounding age-related changes in expanded clonotypes. Estimates of total diversity based on one million sequenced T cells were considered lower bounds and underestimates. As age increased, observed TCR beta diversity per million T cells dropped in a roughly linear way, and a significant reduction was already evident by age 40.

Library preparation was by 5' RACE. The listed sequencing device is Illumina HiSeq 2500. A second PCR of about 6 to 11 cycles was performed with a sample-barcoded 5' primer and a J-beta primer mix. A template-switch 5' adaptor carrying 12 random nucleotides introduced a unique molecular identifier onto each TCR beta cDNA molecule. Each sample yielded at least 3 million CDR3-containing paired-end reads. First-strand cDNA synthesis was performed from all RNA using the Mint cDNA synthesis kit, with priming by a TRBC-specific oligonucleotide. Following uracil-DNA glycosylase treatment, a first 18-cycle PCR with universal primers M1SS and BC2_uni_R was performed on all cDNA. In the original analysis: Normalization of each sample was performed by random selection of 1 million high-quality reads, each carrying a distinct molecular identifier. Reads sharing molecular identifiers were discarded rather than binned into consensus sequences. CDR3 identification, clonotype clustering and error correction used MiTCR with a Q25 quality threshold and the strictest error-elimination algorithm. Lower-bound total TCR beta diversity was estimated with a nonparametric unseen species model using Euler transformation. The public reads were run again by TCRdb, first through fastp at Q25 and then through MiXCR, and only productive beta chains were kept. Entries that share a CDR3 protein sequence are merged under the most common genes and DNA. These V and J calls are TCRdb output, not the study's own analysis. This sample lists over 300,000 distinct CDR3 sequences; 45% to 65% were detected once. Clones ranked in the top ten supply roughly 51% of the sample.

Donors were a few dozen systemically healthy Caucasian individuals from Russia aged 6 to 90 years. Approximately 9 milliliters of peripheral blood were collected from each donor into EDTA-treated Vacutainer tubes. Ficoll-Paque density-gradient centrifugation was used to isolate PBMCs, with at least 6.5 million per sample. Trizol reagent was used to extract total RNA from the PBMCs, yielding at least 6 micrograms per sample. The percentages of naive CD45RAhigh/CD27high T cells were determined by flow cytometry on a PBMC aliquot from every donor. The source of this sequence is a man aged 55 to 70 in good health. Sequencing was done on a sample of blood. In this chain, TRBV7-9 is recombined with TRBJ2-5, and TRBD1 may be the D gene, going by 7 matching bases. The nucleotide sequence reads as follows: TGTGCCAGCAGCACCCAGGGGGGTCAAGAGACCCAGTACTTC. This codes for CASSTQGGQETQYF.